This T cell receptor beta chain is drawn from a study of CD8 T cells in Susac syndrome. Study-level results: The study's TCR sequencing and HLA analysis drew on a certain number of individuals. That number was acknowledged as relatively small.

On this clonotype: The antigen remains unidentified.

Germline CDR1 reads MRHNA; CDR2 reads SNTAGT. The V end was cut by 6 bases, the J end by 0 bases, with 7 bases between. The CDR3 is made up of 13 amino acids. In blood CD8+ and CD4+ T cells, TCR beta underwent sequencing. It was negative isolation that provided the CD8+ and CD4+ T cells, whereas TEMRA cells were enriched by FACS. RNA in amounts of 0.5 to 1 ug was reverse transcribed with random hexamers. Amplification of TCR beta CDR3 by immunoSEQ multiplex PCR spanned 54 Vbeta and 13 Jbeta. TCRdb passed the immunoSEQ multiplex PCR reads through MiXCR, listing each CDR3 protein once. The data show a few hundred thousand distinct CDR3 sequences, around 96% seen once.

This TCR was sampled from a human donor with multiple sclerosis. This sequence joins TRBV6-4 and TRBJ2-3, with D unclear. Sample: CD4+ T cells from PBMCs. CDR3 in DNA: TGTGCCAGCAGAGAGGACAGCACAGATACGCAGTATTTT. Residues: CASREDSTDTQYF.